The rows below give T cell receptor beta chains drawn from one sample of a study of T-cell reconstitution after alpha-beta-depleted transplantation in children. In TCRdb, the PCR reads were re-called with MiXCR into one record per CDR3 protein. The sample consists of approximately 100,000 distinct CDR3 sequences, less than 15% of them appearing once. The sequenced sample was PBMCs from the stem cell graft donor, obtained from the stem cell graft. The receptors shown here come from a human donor who donated a stem cell graft to a child with inherited bone marrow failure. Each CDR3 is given with its conserved first and last residue. A D gene is named only where the DNA matches it firmly.

>TRBV20-1|NA|TRBJ1-1
CSASEGVETEAFF
>TRBV20-1|NA|TRBJ1-1
CSASWTSWNPEAFF
>TRBV5-1|NA|TRBJ2-3
CASSPSSPTDTQYF
>TRBV12-3/TRBV12-4|NA|TRBJ1-2
CASAPLGYGYTF
>TRBV7-2|NA|TRBJ2-3
CASSLGSPADTQYF
>TRBV7-3|NA|TRBJ2-1
CASSPRGGLGRNEQFF
>TRBV5-1|TRBD2|TRBJ2-7
CASSLGASGNEQYF
>TRBV7-2|NA|TRBJ2-2
CASSLGLNTGELFF
>TRBV4-2|NA|TRBJ1-2
CASSPGGHCYTF
>TRBV7-3|NA|TRBJ2-1
CASSFLGGEQFF
>TRBV5-1|NA|TRBJ2-1
CASIRDREGEQFF
>TRBV5-6|NA|TRBJ1-5
CASSTGGRTDQPQHF
>TRBV7-2|NA|TRBJ2-2
CASSLMSGTYAGELFF
>TRBV10-3|NA|TRBJ2-5
CAISEFREETQYF
>TRBV20-1|NA|TRBJ1-2
CSAGGNGYTF
>TRBV12-3/TRBV12-4|NA|TRBJ2-3
CASSRVPPSADTQYF
>TRBV11-2|TRBD1|TRBJ1-2
CASSSRTGNYGYTF
>TRBV3-1|NA|TRBJ1-4
CASSHADKQPGKLFF
>TRBV3-1|NA|TRBJ1-1
CASSQGRGYTEAFF
>TRBV24-1|TRBD2|TRBJ2-5
CATSAVEKGLAGGLYQETQYF
>TRBV4-3|NA|TRBJ2-3
CASSQDRGGPDTQYF
>TRBV20-1|TRBD1|TRBJ1-4
CSASDRGAEKLFF
>TRBV5-1|TRBD1|TRBJ1-2
CASSSLPGQGGGYTF
>TRBV5-1|NA|TRBJ1-1
CASSLGPTNTEAFF
>TRBV7-2|TRBD2|TRBJ2-3
CASRYSGGQDTQYF
>TRBV4-3|NA|TRBJ2-2
CASSQVPTATGELFF
>TRBV4-2|TRBD2|TRBJ2-7
CASSQYLGAGGLYEQYF
>TRBV24-1|NA|TRBJ2-2
CATRRLPEGSGELFF
>TRBV2|TRBD2|TRBJ2-2
CTSSLQPEREENTGELFF
>TRBV25-1|TRBD1|TRBJ1-1
CASSDGTGVSGNTEAFF
>TRBV6-1|NA|TRBJ1-2
CASSRTDHYGYTF
>TRBV5-1|NA|TRBJ1-2
CASSLDTPNYGYTF
>TRBV11-1|TRBD1|TRBJ2-2
CASSYRGTAGELFF
>TRBV20-1|NA|TRBJ1-4
CSEKSPDEKLFF
>TRBV11-1|NA|TRBJ1-2
CASSAYSKGGYTF
>TRBV10-3|TRBD2|TRBJ2-5
CAISDGGRALETQYF
>TRBV20-1|NA|TRBJ1-4
CSAIGGSNEKLFF
>TRBV5-1|NA|TRBJ2-2
CASSLTGWNTGELFF
>TRBV4-2|TRBD1|TRBJ1-2
CASSQEWRQGGYGYTF
>TRBV24-1|TRBD1|TRBJ2-2
CATSDSGTGVTGELFF
>TRBV5-1|TRBD1|TRBJ1-1
CASSKDREDTEAFF
>TRBV4-1|NA|TRBJ2-2
CASSQGGSSIGELFF
>TRBV29-1|NA|TRBJ2-7
CSVQPGLPPGEQYF
>TRBV5-1|TRBD1|TRBJ2-7
CASRATGFDEQYF
>TRBV5-1|NA|TRBJ1-1
CASRARDTMNTEAFF
>TRBV6-5|NA|TRBJ2-7
CASSSRDRYEQYF
>TRBV10-3|NA|TRBJ2-3
CAISDVGKGSDTQYF
>TRBV27|TRBD2|TRBJ2-7
CASSLSASGLSLYEQYF
>TRBV4-3|NA|TRBJ1-2
CASSSSGGYGYTF
>TRBV20-1|NA|TRBJ1-2
CSARVVRGGGYTF
>TRBV20-1|NA|TRBJ2-3
CSGGQWTQYF
>TRBV7-2|NA|TRBJ2-2
CASSPRGATGELFF
>TRBV6-5|NA|TRBJ2-1
CASSSVVQVYDEQFF
>TRBV25-1|TRBD1|TRBJ1-1
CASSELHNPGTGGSEAFF
>TRBV2|NA|TRBJ1-5
CASSFLGDNQPQHF
>TRBV7-2|TRBD1|TRBJ1-6
CASSSPDRGSDSPLHF
>TRBV10-2|NA|TRBJ2-7
CASSGGLEQYF
>TRBV7-9|TRBD1|TRBJ1-2
CASSEGTGFGYTF
>TRBV5-1|TRBD1|TRBJ1-1
CASSGDRGNTEAFF
>TRBV7-2|NA|TRBJ2-7
CASSSLGGLYEQYF